The 3 T cell receptor beta chains below come from one sample, sequenced in a study of tumor and adjacent non-tumor tissue in lung cancer. A modified ARM-PCR protocol with three rounds of nested PCR amplified TCRbeta. TCRdb re-called the multiplex PCR reads with MiXCR, one entry per CDR3 protein. The sample lists fewer than 85,000 distinct CDR3 sequences; 65% to 90% were seen once. This sample's RNA came from whole unsorted tissue. The sample comprised lung tumor tissue. These receptors came from a woman aged 50 to 65 with non-small cell lung cancer.

This clonotype was found a few times. Given a much more abundant clone one base away, this may be a read error. This chain uses TRBV24-1 with TRBJ2-1, with D possibly being TRBD1 (5 bases). CDR1 and CDR2 from the germline V gene are KGHDR and SFDVKD. The CDR3 sequence is 14 residues long. V dropped 5 bases and J dropped 9 bases, with 16 bases sitting between them. The CDR3 DNA is TGTGCCACCAGTGGAGAACAGGTTAACATTGAGCAGTTCTTC. Amino acid sequence: CATSGEQVNIEQFF.

The J gene is TRBJ2-2, the V gene TRBV6-2 or TRBV6-3; TRBD2 matches at 13 bases. V lost 7 bases and J lost 5; bases outside the gene matches: 10. Germline assignment: CDR1 MNHEY and CDR2 SVGEGT. The CDR3 is made up of 17 amino acids. CDR3 in DNA: TGTGCCAGCATTACGGGGACTAGCGGGGTGAATACCGGGGAGCTGTTTTTT. Translating gives CASITGTSGVNTGELFF.

Comment on this clonotype: One end of the junction fails to match germline, which may point to a read error. The gene calls are TRBV11-1 and TRBJ2-3; D gene ambiguous. Germline lookup yields CDR1 SGHAT and CDR2 FQDESV (reference sequence). The CDR3 loop spans 13 amino acids. This chain's CDR3 is CASRGTCMDTQNF. CDR3 DNA: TGTGCCAGCAGAGGAACATGCATGGATACGCAGAATTTT. The variable domain in full, with the rest retrieved from reference TRBV11-1 and TRBJ2-3, is EAEVAQSPRYKITEKSQAVAFWCDPISGHATLYWYRQILGQGPELLVQFQDESVVDDSQLPKDRFSAERLKGVDSTLKIQPAELGDSAMYLCASRGTCMDTQNFGPGTRLTVL.